This T cell receptor beta chain was sequenced during a study of shared clonotypes between healthy human individuals. Study overall: Each donor had three CD4 naive, three CD4 memory, two CD8 naive and one CD8 memory plate. Study-level points and caveats: With few donors, the genetic and exposure-history diversity represented was limited.

Germline V gives CDR1 SQVTM, CDR2 ANQGSEA. This CDR3 contains 12 residues. Trimming removed 4 bases from V and 7 bases from J, with 13 bases in between. Researchers partitioned CD4+ cells into CD45RA+ naive and CD45RA-negative memory subsets. On this clone itself: Its antigen is as yet unknown. Other DNA sequences within the sample encode an identical CDR3.

Generated by immunoSEQ multiplex PCR, the TCRdb table keeps only in-frame clones and is missing some. This sample has 2 million to 2.5 million clones, with around 93% found just once. The chain recombines TRBV29-1 with TRBJ1-2; D is perhaps TRBD1 (5 bases). The origin of this receptor is a man younger than 30 in good health. Some clones in this sample may be carry-over from other donors' samples. The sample taken for sequencing was naive CD4+ T cells from PBMCs. Subset in this sample: CD45RA+ positively selected. The CDR3 nucleotides are TGCAGCGTTGTTAGCGGGGCCGGTGGCTACACCTTC. Protein: CSVVSGAGGYTF.